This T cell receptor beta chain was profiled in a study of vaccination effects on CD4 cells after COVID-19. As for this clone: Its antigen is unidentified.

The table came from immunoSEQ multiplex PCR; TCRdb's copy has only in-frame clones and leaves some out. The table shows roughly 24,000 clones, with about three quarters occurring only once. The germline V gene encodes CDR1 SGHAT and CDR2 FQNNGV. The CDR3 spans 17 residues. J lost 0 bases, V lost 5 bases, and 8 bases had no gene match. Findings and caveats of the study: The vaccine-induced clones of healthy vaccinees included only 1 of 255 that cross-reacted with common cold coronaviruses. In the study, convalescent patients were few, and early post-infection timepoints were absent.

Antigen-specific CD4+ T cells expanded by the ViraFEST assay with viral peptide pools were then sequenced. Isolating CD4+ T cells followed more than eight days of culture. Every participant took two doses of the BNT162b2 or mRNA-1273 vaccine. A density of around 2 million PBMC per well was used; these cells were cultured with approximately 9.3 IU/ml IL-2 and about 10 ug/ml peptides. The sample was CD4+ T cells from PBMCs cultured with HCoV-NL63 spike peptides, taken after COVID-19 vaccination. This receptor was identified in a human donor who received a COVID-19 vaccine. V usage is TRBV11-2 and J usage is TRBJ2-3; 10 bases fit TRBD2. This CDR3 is CASSPWVTSGSTDTQYF. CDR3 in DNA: TGTGCCAGCAGCCCCTGGGTGACTAGCGGGAGCACAGATACGCAGTATTTT.